The rows below give T cell receptor beta chains drawn from one sample of a study of T cells after posttransplantation cyclophosphamide. Only in-frame clones appear in the TCRdb table, and some are missing; sequencing was by immunoSEQ multiplex PCR. The top ten hold 14% to 15% of the sample, which has 30,000 to 40,000 clones, roughly 89% seen once. The sequencing sample was made of PBMCs. These receptors all stem from a woman in her forties with a blood cancer, CMV-positive, and with a related stem cell donor. The conserved cysteine and the conserved F or W are not part of the CDR3 here.

V gene	J gene	CDR3 protein
TRBV19	TRBJ2-7	ASTPGGYSDEQY
TRBV6-5	TRBJ1-2	ASSWTGEDGYT
TRBV5-1	TRBJ1-1	ASSLDSNTEAF
TRBV7-3	TRBJ2-2	ASTPTGGVIGELF
TRBV15	TRBJ1-1	ATSSYGVEAF
TRBV7-3	TRBJ1-1	ASSLESWRGGTEAL
TRBV7-9	TRBJ2-5	ASSLSGGTQY
TRBV2	TRBJ1-5	ASAGLREYSNQPQH
TRBV13	TRBJ2-7	ASSLNRGQPSTYEQY
TRBV6-1	TRBJ2-5	ASTVPLGGGQTQY
TRBV2	TRBJ2-4	ASTSLSLADIKKGY
TRBV9	TRBJ1-2	ASSVAGRVMGGYT
TRBV29-1	TRBJ1-5	SFSSGGVNQPQH
TRBV27	TRBJ2-5	ASSSSPTSGEETQY
TRBV5-6	TRBJ1-2	ASSRFSGQSSNYGYT
TRBV7-9	TRBJ1-1	ASREDRAEAF
TRBV27	TRBJ2-3	ASSPGRMTDTQY
TRBV5-1	TRBJ2-5	ASNPGGGETQY
TRBV28	TRBJ1-5	ASSLRQGNQPQH
TRBV28	TRBJ1-2	ASKRWRDAYGYT
TRBV6-5	TRBJ1-1	ASKRGTGGTEAF
TRBV7-9	TRBJ1-4	ASSSPTGVYEKLF
TRBV28	TRBJ1-2	ASSLAVNYGYT